One TCR beta chain is described in this entry. Its antigen is undetermined. The germline CDR1 and CDR2 sequences are SGHTA and FQGNSA. V was trimmed by 5 bases and J by 2 bases, leaving 16 bases between them. CDR3 length: 15 amino acids. In the PCR, 60 Vbeta and 13 Jbeta primers were used. The method was immunoSEQ multiplex PCR; TCRdb's version includes in-frame clones alone and lacks a portion of them. The repertoire holds about 170,000 clones, around 84% seen once, with over 2% in the top ten. The data are from a study of cytomegalovirus exposure and HLA in healthy donors. Study-wide findings and caveats: In vitro, three CMV-associated chains proved specific for CMV antigens.

The sequencing input was PBMCs. The chain recombines TRBV7-2 with TRBJ2-7, with D possibly matching TRBD2 (6 bases). The TCR sequence derives from a man aged 30 to 39 in good health and CMV-seropositive. The CDR3 DNA reads TGTGCCAGCAGCCTCTCGGCGGGGTCCCCCTACGAGCAGTACTTC. This gives the protein CASSLSAGSPYEQYF. Looking up the rest from reference TRBV7-2 and TRBJ2-7 gives the full variable domain: GAGVSQSPSNKVTEKGKDVELRCDPISGHTALYWYRQSLGQGLEFLIYFQGNSAPDKSGLPSDRFSAERTGGSVSTLTIQRTQQEDSAVYLCASSLSAGSPYEQYFGPGTRLTVT.